This record looks at one T cell receptor beta chain sequence and its context. Its antigen remains undetermined. The input lacks base qualities; no much larger clone sits a single base away. Whole blood was collected in K2EDTA tubes by collaborating institutions according to the institutions' own protocols. For TCRbeta analysis, collaborators shipped samples as frozen whole blood, isolated PBMCs, or DNA extracted from either of those sample types. The immunoSEQ Assay, a bias-controlled multiplex PCR, was used to amplify TCRbeta CDR3 regions from genomic DNA. In the authors' own workflow: The number of nucleated cells in each sample was estimated from the amplification of reference gene primers within the assay. To quantify the absolute abundance of each unique TCRbeta CDR3 rearrangement, sequence reads were collapsed and filtered. For each sample, productive Simpson clonality was calculated as the square root of Simpson's diversity index over productive rearrangements. TCRdb limited this immuneACCESS table to in-frame rearrangements with V and J called. A share of clones is missing; checked studies link under half to unresolved V genes, and the rest is unexplained. The DNA was the basis for D and trimming; V, J and clone size are from that table. The sample table records 74,000 or so clones; 85% to 90% of these occur just once. The ten largest make up more than 8% of the sample.

This sample was included in a study of blood T cell repertoires in COVID-19 (dated by TCRdb to 2020 to 2022). At the level of the whole study: The collaborator samples originated in the United States, Italy and Spain and spanned the acute and convalescent phases of COVID-19. The material from the prospective study consisted of cDNA or gDNA derived from T cells, B-cell-depleted T cells, or PBMCs. Deeply sampled blood TCRbeta repertoires from subjects exposed to, actively infected with, or recovered from COVID-19 were included in the dataset. A freely available public database, intended as a resource for researchers studying the immune response to SARS-CoV-2, is where the repertoires were released. The samples were drawn from two sources: the first 160 participants of the ongoing ImmuneRACE study, and 950 to 1,500 subjects contributed by 6 global collaborators. Nearly every sample came with metadata listing a de-identified subject ID, COVID-19 status, age in years and sex. Where HLA class I and class II types were available, the types were taken from metadata supplied by the sample provider, not from assay-based typing.

The trim is 4 bases for V and 1 base for J, with a gap of 13 bases between the germline ends. CDR1 LGHNA and CDR2 YNFKEQ are derived from the germline V gene. The cysteine opens and the phenylalanine closes a CDR3 of 15 amino acids. The retained sequence is limited to the CDR3, 45 bases, with the frame set at the first base. The paper's findings and limits, for the study overall: Clinical and demographic metadata were provided uncurated, with the amount varying by source and participant.

This TCR derives from a man aged 45 to 65 with active COVID-19. Sequencing was done on a sample of peripheral blood. This chain joins TRBV4-2 to TRBJ1-2, with the D gene not confidently named. The CDR3 is CASSPQEGSNYGYTF. The DNA is as follows: TGTGCCAGCAGCCCCCAGGAAGGGAGTAACTATGGCTACACCTTC.